A single sample gave rise to the 23 T cell receptor beta chains below, sequenced in a study of blood T cell repertoires in COVID-19. Sequenced by immunoSEQ multiplex PCR; TCRdb stores in-frame clones only, minus some. The sample has 200,000 to 250,000 clones, 70% to 85% seen once. The sequenced sample was peripheral blood. The receptors were sampled from a woman over 75 with COVID-19, enrolled during active disease.

Only one count was recorded for this clone. The chain recombines TRBV7-2 with TRBJ2-5, with a tentative D call TRBD2 (5 bases). Between the trimmed V and J ends, which lost 7 bases and 4 bases, there was a span of 19 bases. Germline CDR1 reads SGHTA; CDR2 reads FQGNSA. The CDR3 runs 15 residues. CDR3 residues: CASTPERTVRETQYF. CDR3 sequence (DNA): TGTGCCAGCACCCCCGAAAGGACTGTTCGAGAGACCCAGTACTTC.

The chain carries TRBV5-4 and TRBJ2-5, with 7 bases identical to TRBD2. The CDR3 is made up of 15 amino acids. Trimming at V came to 2 bases and at J to 3 bases, leaving 7 bases not matched to a gene. Germline lookup yields CDR1 SGHNT and CDR2 YYREEE (reference sequence). The CDR3 DNA is TGTGCCAGCAGCTTACCCGGACTAGGGGAAGAGACCCAGTACTTC. It yields the protein CASSLPGLGEETQYF. The whole variable domain, remainder taken from reference TRBV5-4 and TRBJ2-5, is ETGVTQSPTHLIKTRGQQVTLRCSSQSGHNTVSWYQQALGQGPQFIFQYYREEENGRGNFPPRFSGLQFPNYSSELNVNALELDDSALYLCASSLPGLGEETQYFGPGTRLLVL.

This chain connects TRBV5-1 to TRBJ1-1; D unclear. The germline V and J ends were trimmed by 4 bases and 2 bases, with 12 bases remaining between them. From germline, CDR1 is SGHRS and CDR2 YFSETQ. The CDR3 runs to 14 residues. The DNA for the CDR3 is TGCGCCAGCAGCCACCCCGGAGATAACACTGAAGCTTTCTTT. Its translation is CASSHPGDNTEAFF. Supplemented by reference TRBV5-1 and TRBJ1-1, the full variable domain reads KAGVTQTPRYLIKTRGQQVTLSCSPISGHRSVSWYQQTPGQGLQFLFEYFSETQRNKGNFPGRFSGRQFSNSRSEMNVSTLELGDSALYLCASSHPGDNTEAFFGQGTRLTVV.

The rearrangement joins TRBV5-1 to TRBJ2-5; TRBD1 aligns across 10 bases. The length of the CDR3 is 15 residues. V lost 3 bases, J lost 4 bases, and 6 bases stayed unmatched. Germline V gene data show CDR1 as SGHRS and CDR2 as YFSETQ. Here the CDR3 reads CASSWRQGAGETQYF. In DNA form, the CDR3 reads TGCGCCAGCAGCTGGAGACAGGGGGCGGGAGAGACCCAGTACTTC.

The chain joins TRBV7-9 to TRBJ1-5, with D hard to call. Germline V lookup: CDR1 SEHNR, CDR2 FQNEAQ (reference sequence). This CDR3 is built from 13 residues. V lost 6 bases, J lost 7 bases, and 13 bases lay in between. The CDR3 spells CASSSPVGQPQHF. The CDR3 region has the DNA TGTGCCAGCAGTTCCCCGGTGGGCCAGCCCCAGCATTTT.

This clone was found once. The sample holds other DNA sequences that translate to the same CDR3. The rearrangement links TRBV6-5 to TRBJ1-6; D may be TRBD1 (5 bases). The germline V gene encodes CDR1 MNHEY and CDR2 SVGAGI. There are 13 residues in the CDR3. The V end was cut by 6 bases, the J end by 7 bases, with 10 bases between. CDR3 protein: CASRQVLNSPLHF. The CDR3 DNA is TGTGCCAGCAGACAGGTTTTAAATTCACCCCTCCACTTT.

This clone was picked up a small number of times. The chain combines TRBV14 with TRBJ2-7; D remains unclear. Per the germline V gene, CDR1 is SGHDN and CDR2 is FVKESK. Trimming removed 5 bases from V and 3 bases from J, with 14 bases in between. This CDR3 spans 14 amino acids. This CDR3 is CASSTFPSGYEQYF. The DNA of the CDR3 is TGTGCCAGCAGCACCTTCCCCTCCGGCTACGAGCAGTACTTC.

This chain joins TRBV5-1 and TRBJ1-2, with D tentatively TRBD1 (6 bases). This CDR3 is 16 amino acids long. Germline CDR1 SGHRS, CDR2 YFSETQ. The V end lost 0 bases, the J end lost 7 bases, and 19 bases lay between the germline ends. The CDR3: CASSLGGQEGFLGYTF. CDR3 nucleotide sequence: TGCGCCAGCAGCTTGGGGGGACAAGAAGGGTTTCTTGGCTACACCTTC.

The count of this clone is one. The chain links TRBV5-1 to TRBJ2-7; D is unresolved. CDR3 length equals 11 residues. Trimming removed 2 bases from V and 4 bases from J, with 4 bases in between. Per the germline V gene, CDR1 is SGHRS and CDR2 is YFSETQ. CDR3 in amino acids: CASSFRYEQYF. The CDR3 bases are TGCGCCAGCAGCTTTCGGTACGAGCAGTACTTC. Full variable domain (outside the CDR3, taken from reference TRBV5-1 and TRBJ2-7): KAGVTQTPRYLIKTRGQQVTLSCSPISGHRSVSWYQQTPGQGLQFLFEYFSETQRNKGNFPGRFSGRQFSNSRSEMNVSTLELGDSALYLCASSFRYEQYFGPGTRLTVT.

This clone was recorded once. This sequence joins TRBV6-6 and TRBJ2-5; perhaps TRBD1 as D (7 bases). V lost 6 bases and J lost 5, with 16 bases in between. From germline, CDR1 is MNHNY and CDR2 SVGAGI (reference sequence). CDR3 size: 14 residues. The CDR3 sequence is CASSWGRGRETQYF. CDR3 coding DNA: TGTGCCAGCAGCTGGGGCAGGGGGAGGGAGACCCAGTACTTC.

V gene TRBV10-3 combines with J gene TRBJ2-7; TRBD2 aligns across 7 bases. This CDR3 has 14 residues. CDR1 ENHRY and CDR2 SYGVKD come from the germline V gene. V lost 8 bases, J lost 5 bases, and 12 bases stayed unmatched. In DNA form, the CDR3 reads TGTGCCATCGGGGGGGGTACCAACGGAGACGAGCAGTACTTC. Protein: CAIGGGTNGDEQYF.

This chain connects TRBV4-1 to TRBJ2-1; 8 bases agree with TRBD2. J was trimmed by 6 bases and V by 0 bases; bases with no gene match: 4. The CDR3 covers 15 residues. Germline lookup yields CDR1 MGHRA and CDR2 YSYEKL. CDR3 in amino acids: CASSQEWTSINEQFF. CDR3 sequence (DNA): TGCGCCAGCAGCCAAGAATGGACTAGCATCAATGAGCAGTTCTTC.

The gene calls are TRBV10-3 and TRBJ1-2; 9 nucleotides agree with TRBD1. This CDR3 has 16 residues. Germline CDR1 and CDR2: ENHRY and SYGVKD. V was pared by 5 bases and J by 6 bases, with 13 bases of the junction left unmatched. This CDR3 reads CAISSGPGQGKNGYTF. The CDR3 nucleotides read TGTGCCATCAGTTCGGGGCCGGGACAGGGTAAGAATGGCTACACCTTC.

The chain combines TRBV5-8 with TRBJ2-1, with TRBD2 matching over 13 bases. The V and J ends lost 1 base and 12 bases, in that order; junction bases with no gene match: 16. Germline V gives CDR1 SGHTS, CDR2 YDEGEE. The CDR3 spans 18 residues. Written as DNA, the CDR3 is TGTGCCAGCAGCTTGACTCGCTGGACTAGCGGGGGCAGCACAGGGCAGTTCTTC. The encoded protein is CASSLTRWTSGGSTGQFF.

This clone was counted once. This chain links TRBV29-1 with TRBJ2-1, with D unclear. The CDR3 runs 13 residues. Trimming stripped 1 base from V and 5 bases from J, with 9 bases between. In germline, CDR1 is SQVTM, CDR2 ANQGSEA. The CDR3 DNA is TGCAGCGTTGAAGGGGCAGCAAACAATGAGCAGTTCTTC. This codes for CSVEGAANNEQFF.

The gene calls are TRBV7-8 and TRBJ2-7, with TRBD1 matching 8 bases. Germline lookup yields CDR1 SGHVS and CDR2 FQNEAQ. V gave up 1 base and J gave up 3 bases; unmatched junction bases: 2. CDR3 length: 14 amino acids. CDR3 coding DNA: TGTGCCAGCAGCTTAGGGACAGGGCTCTACGAGCAGTACTTC. Protein sequence: CASSLGTGLYEQYF.

V usage is TRBV5-8 and J usage is TRBJ2-3, with unresolved D. The CDR3 sequence is 15 residues long. CDR1 is SGHTS, CDR2 YDEGEE, per germline. Deletions cut 4 bases from V and 0 bases from J, with 12 bases between. Written as DNA, the CDR3 is TGTGCCAGCAGCCCAGTCCTGAGGAGCACAGATACGCAGTATTTT. Its translation is CASSPVLRSTDTQYF. Full variable domain (remainder filled in from reference TRBV5-8 and TRBJ2-3): EAGVTQSPTHLIKTRGQQATLRCSPISGHTSVYWYQQALGLGLQFLLWYDEGEERNRGNFPPRFSGRQFPNYSSELNVNALELEDSALYLCASSPVLRSTDTQYFGPGTRLTVL.

The V gene is TRBV5-4, the J gene TRBJ1-1, with D tentatively TRBD1 (6 bases). Germline lookup yields CDR1 SGHNT and CDR2 YYREEE (reference sequence). The CDR3 has 15 amino acids. Trimming took off 1 base at V and 1 base at J, with 11 bases between the two ends. The CDR3 DNA is TGTGCCAGCAGCTTGCCGGGGGGCCCGAACACTGAAGCTTTCTTT. Translated: CASSLPGGPNTEAFF.

This clone occurred once. The gene calls are TRBV5-1 and TRBJ1-4; no definite D call. CDR3 length: 15 residues. Germline assignment: CDR1 SGHRS and CDR2 YFSETQ. Trimming cost V 4 bases and J 0 bases, with 10 bases left between them. CDR3 nucleotide sequence: TGCGCCAGCAGCAGAAGCCAGGCAACTAATGAAAAACTGTTTTTT. It encodes CASSRSQATNEKLFF.

The chain combines TRBV6-5 with TRBJ1-1, with D unresolved. V was clipped by 3 bases and J by 4 bases, with 15 bases between them. This CDR3 has 15 amino acids. Germline CDR1 MNHEY, CDR2 SVGAGI. CDR3 nucleotides: TGTGCCAGCAGTTATTCTTCGGGAGGTCCCACTGAAGCTTTCTTT. Encoded protein: CASSYSSGGPTEAFF.

V and J are TRBV28 and TRBJ2-7, with TRBD1 matching over 10 bases. V trimming: 7 bases; J trimming: 3 bases; junction bases outside the gene matches: 3. CDR3 length equals 13 residues. Germline loops: CDR1 MDHEN, CDR2 SYDVKM. In DNA, the CDR3 is TGTGCCAGCACCGGGACAGGGGACTACGAGCAGTACTTC. It is translated as CASTGTGDYEQYF.

This clone was observed a single time. The chain joins TRBV5-1 to TRBJ2-7; 8 positions match TRBD1. The CDR3 runs to 16 residues. CDR1 is SGHRS and CDR2 is YFSETQ in the germline V gene. With 0 bases clipped from V and 4 bases from J, the junction kept 9 bases outside the gene matches. The CDR3 loop reads CASSLADRGTGYEQYF. CDR3 DNA sequence: TGCGCCAGCAGCTTGGCAGACAGGGGCACGGGATACGAGCAGTACTTC. Combining the CDR3 with reference TRBV5-1 and TRBJ2-7 gives the whole variable domain KAGVTQTPRYLIKTRGQQVTLSCSPISGHRSVSWYQQTPGQGLQFLFEYFSETQRNKGNFPGRFSGRQFSNSRSEMNVSTLELGDSALYLCASSLADRGTGYEQYFGPGTRLTVT.

As to this clone: Germline and junction disagree at one end, which may indicate a read error. This sequence joins TRBV5-8 and TRBJ1-6; TRBD1 matches 12 bases. In germline, CDR1 is SGHTS, CDR2 YDEGEE. This CDR3 is built from 13 residues. CDR3 sequence: CASSRTGTGGVDF. The CDR3 DNA is TGTGCCAGCAGCCGAACCGGGACAGGGGGCGTAGACTTT.